Below are 8 T cell receptor beta chains sequenced from a single sample in a study of T cell changes during pregnancy in multiple sclerosis. The protocol was immunoSEQ multiplex PCR, while the TCRdb copy is restricted to in-frame clones and leaves out a portion. The data contain about 66,000 clones, 90% to 95% of them singletons. The sequences come from CD8+ T cells from peripheral blood mononuclear cells, collected before pregnancy. These receptors came from a female donor with multiple sclerosis, enrolled in a pregnancy study.

V is TRBV27 and J is TRBJ2-1; D perhaps matches TRBD2 (5 bases). CDR3 length equals 11 residues. From germline, CDR1 is MNHEY and CDR2 SMNVEV (reference sequence). Trimming stripped 10 bases from V and 7 bases from J, with 11 bases between. CDR3 sequence (DNA): TGTGCCACCAGCGAGGGAAATGAGCAGTTCTTC. It translates to CATSEGNEQFF.

The V call is TRBV7-6, the J call TRBJ2-3; D gene unclear. CDR1 SGHVS and CDR2 FNYEAQ come from the germline V gene. This CDR3 contains 13 residues. Trimming cost V 5 bases and J 0 bases, with 6 bases left between them. CDR3 coding DNA: TGTGCCAGCAGCGCGCCTAGCACAGATACGCAGTATTTT. Translating gives CASSAPSTDTQYF.

This chain connects TRBV7-3 to TRBJ2-1; D remains unclear. The germline V gene has CDR1 SGHTA and CDR2 FQGTGA. This CDR3 is built from 11 residues. V was trimmed by 4 bases and J by 6 bases, leaving 4 bases between them. CDR3 region: CASSSGNEQFF. The CDR3 DNA reads as TGTGCCAGCAGCTCGGGCAATGAGCAGTTCTTC. Full variable domain (outside the CDR3, taken from reference TRBV7-3 and TRBJ2-1): GAGVSQTPSNKVTEKGKYVELRCDPISGHTALYWYRQSLGQGPEFLIYFQGTGAADDSGLPNDRFFAVRPEGSVSTLKIQRTERGDSAVYLCASSSGNEQFFGPGTRLTVL.

This clone was seen only once. The gene calls are TRBV4-1 and TRBJ1-4; D not certain. The V end was cut by 0 bases, the J end by 5 bases, with 22 bases between. The CDR3 loop spans 19 amino acids. Germline values: CDR1 MGHRA, CDR2 YSYEKL. This CDR3 reads CASSQDLSKEGSWNEKLFF. The CDR3 nucleotides are TGCGCCAGCAGCCAAGATCTGAGCAAGGAGGGAAGTTGGAATGAAAAACTGTTTTTT.

The genes are TRBV27 and TRBJ2-7; D is possibly TRBD1 (5 bases). V was cut by 3 bases and J by 3 bases, with 9 bases left in between. The CDR3 runs to 13 residues. Germline CDR1 and CDR2: MNHEY and SMNVEV (reference sequence). The CDR3 reads CASSFQGGYEQYF. The CDR3 region has the DNA TGTGCCAGCAGTTTCCAGGGTGGCTACGAGCAGTACTTC.

The chain employs TRBV9 and TRBJ2-7; possible D gene TRBD2, 5 bases. Trimming stripped 0 bases from V and 3 bases from J, with 7 bases between. Germline CDR1 reads SGDLS; CDR2 reads YYNGEE. The CDR3 is 13 amino acids. In DNA form, the CDR3 reads TGTGCCAGCAGCGTAGTCGAGGGCTACGAGCAGTACTTC. It is translated as CASSVVEGYEQYF.

The rearrangement uses TRBV6-6 and TRBJ2-5; 10 bases are shared with TRBD1. Germline lookup yields CDR1 MNHNY and CDR2 SVGAGI (reference sequence). The CDR3 extends over 16 amino acids. J lost 5 bases, V lost 5 bases, and 11 bases had no gene match. Written as DNA, the CDR3 is TGTGCCAGCAGTCGAACCGGGACAGGGGTTGTGGAGACCCAGTACTTC. Encoded protein: CASSRTGTGVVETQYF.

This sequence joins TRBV19 and TRBJ2-7; D gene ambiguous. V lost 5 bases to trimming and J lost 4 bases, with 6 bases between them. Germline V lookup: CDR1 LNHDA, CDR2 SQIVND (reference sequence). The CDR3 is made up of 11 amino acids. CDR3 in amino acids: CASSGLYEQYF. CDR3 nucleotide sequence: TGTGCCAGTAGTGGGCTATACGAGCAGTACTTC.